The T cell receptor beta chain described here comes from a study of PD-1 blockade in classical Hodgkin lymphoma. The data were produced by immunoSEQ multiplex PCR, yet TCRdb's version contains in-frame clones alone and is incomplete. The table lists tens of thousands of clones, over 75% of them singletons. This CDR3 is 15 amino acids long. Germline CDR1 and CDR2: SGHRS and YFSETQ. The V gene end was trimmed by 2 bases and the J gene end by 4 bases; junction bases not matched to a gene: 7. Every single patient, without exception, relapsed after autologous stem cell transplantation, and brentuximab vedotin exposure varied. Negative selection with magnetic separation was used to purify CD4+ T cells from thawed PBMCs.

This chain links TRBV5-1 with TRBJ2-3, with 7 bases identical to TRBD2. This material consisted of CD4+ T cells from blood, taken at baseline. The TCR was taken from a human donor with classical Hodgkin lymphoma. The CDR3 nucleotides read TGCGCCAGCAGCTTTGCAGCGGGATACTCAGATACGCAGTATTTT. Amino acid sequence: CASSFAAGYSDTQYF.